This TCR beta chain comes out of a study of T cells in Graves' hyperthyroidism and ophthalmopathy. Overall study findings and caveats: Ophthalmopathy could be told apart from stable hyperthyroidism with a 13 V-J model. The model foresaw ophthalmopathy a median roughly 6 months prior to onset.

Comment on this clonotype: The antigen remains undetermined.

Amplified TCR beta CDR3 regions came from RNA transcripts. A first-round RT-PCR of the TCR CDR3 used the HTBI primer set. TCRdb used MiXCR to reprocess the multiplex PCR reads, holding one entry per CDR3 protein. The table records around 620,000 distinct CDR3 sequences, approximately 44% of them present only once. Thyroid ultrasound, orbital computed tomography, clinical symptoms, and serum thyroxine and TRAb underpinned diagnoses. This receptor was taken from an adult woman with Graves' disease, either hyperthyroidism or ophthalmopathy (not recorded which). Sequenced sample: peripheral blood or thyroid tissue (not recorded which).

DNA for the CDR3: TGTGCCAGCAGCTCCCGGGCCCCGGAGGAGGAAAAACTGTTTTTT. This encodes CASSSRAPEEEKLFF. The J gene is TRBJ1-4, the V gene TRBV12-3 or TRBV12-4; D gene ambiguous. Trimming left V 6 bases short and J 8 bases short, with 19 bases between. The CDR3 spans 15 residues.